This T cell receptor beta chain came from a study of cytomegalovirus exposure and HLA in healthy donors. Study as a whole: Drawn from HLA-typed donors, tens of millions of unique TCRs were held in an early data release. Findings of the study overall: Among CMV-associated TCR beta chains, most appeared HLA-restricted in a later analysis. When a later analysis was performed, an Asian-associated ancestry cluster reportedly had fewer N-insertions than the roughly 640-donor mean.

The PCR employed 60 Vbeta primers together with 13 Jbeta primers. The repertoire was sequenced with immunoSEQ multiplex PCR; TCRdb's copy has only in-frame clones and lacks some. The sample comprises over 150,000 clones, approximately 77% of which are singletons, and around 3.4% rests with the top ten. CDR3 length: 14 residues. Germline V lookup: CDR1 MNHNY, CDR2 SVGAGI (reference sequence). Losses at the gene ends were 6 bases for V and 7 bases for J; bases not matched to a gene: 10. In this sample, this clone turned up once. No antigen is known for it. Though probably carrying unrecorded immune exposures, donors were nominally healthy at sampling.

This TCR derives from a man aged 25-45 years in good health and CMV-seropositive. The sequenced sample consisted of PBMCs. This chain connects TRBV6-6 to TRBJ2-5; the match to TRBD2 covers 8 bases. The CDR3: CASRPSGRLPTQYF. CDR3 nucleotides: TGTGCCAGCAGACCGAGCGGGAGATTACCGACCCAGTACTTC.